The 24 T cell receptor beta chains below all came from one sample that was sequenced in a study of T cells in women clearing cervical HPV infection. TCRdb's copy holds only in-frame clones and misses some; the assay was immunoSEQ multiplex PCR. This table holds about 30,000 clones. Sequencing was carried out using blood buffy coat. These TCRs come from a woman between 18 and 75 years old with a cervical HPV16 infection that either progressed to CIN3+ or cleared (not recorded which).

On this clone itself: The CDR3 extends 3 residues past the end of the read, so its final part is completed from the germline J gene. This chain connects TRBV7-9 to TRBJ2-1; D is possibly TRBD2 (6 bases). Germline V gene sequence: CDR1 SEHNR, CDR2 FQNEAQ (reference sequence). The ends were cut back, 4 bases at V and 8 bases at J, with 15 bases in the middle. CDR3 length: 14 residues. CDR3 DNA, as far as it was read: TGTGCCAGCAGCTGGGACTTCGTCACGGATGAG. Residues: CASSWDFVTDE. The whole CDR3 region reads CASSWDFVTDEQFF.

As regards this clone: Sequencing ends 3 residues short of the CDR3 end; the germline J gene provides the rest. The rearrangement joins TRBV19 to TRBJ2-2; TRBD1 aligns across 8 bases. In germline, CDR1 is LNHDA, CDR2 SQIVND (reference sequence). CDR3 length equals 16 residues. CDR3 sequence reads: CASMDPQGEANEKLFF. The part of the CDR3 DNA that was read is TGTGCCAGTATGGATCCACAGGGGGAGGCTAATGAAAAG.

As regards this clone: Read sequence stops 3 residues before the CDR3 end, and the germline J gene provides the missing end. The rearrangement links TRBV6-1 to TRBJ2-3; TRBD2 matches 7 bases. The CDR3 totals 14 residues. CDR1 and CDR2 from the germline V gene are MNHNS and SASEGT. CDR3 sequence reads: CASSGASGQETQYF. CDR3 DNA (partial): TGTGCCAGCAGTGGGGCTAGCGGCCAAGAGACG.

On this clone itself: A junction end diverges from the germline sequence, so it may reflect a read error. The CDR3 end falls 3 residues outside the read, so it is completed with the germline J gene. J is TRBJ2-1 and V is TRBV7-6, with 10 bases lining up with TRBD2. The CDR3 runs to 18 residues. The V gene's germline CDR1 is SGHVS and CDR2 FNYEAQ. The CDR3 reads CASSLFHRIAGGYSEQFF. The sequenced part of the CDR3 DNA is TGTGCCAGCAGCTTATTCCACAGGATAGCGGGAGGTTACAGTGAG.

To note about this clone: The read is 3 residues too short to cover the CDR3 end, so that end is filled in from the germline J gene. The chain couples TRBV18 to TRBJ2-3, with 11 positions matching TRBD2. There are 15 residues in the CDR3. V was pared by 3 bases and J by 5 bases, with 4 bases of the junction left unmatched. CDR1 is KGHSH, CDR2 LQKENI, per germline. The CDR3 bases that were read are TGTGCCAGCTCACCGACTAGCGGGAATAGAGATACG. Its translation is CASSPTSGNRDT. The whole CDR3 is CASSPTSGNRDTQYF.

With respect to this clone: Coverage ceases 3 residues before the CDR3 finishes, and the germline J gene fills in the end. The chain employs TRBV30 and TRBJ1-2, with a possible D match to TRBD1 (6 bases). This CDR3 has 13 residues. In germline, CDR1 is GTSNPN, CDR2 SVGIG (reference sequence). The DNA read from the CDR3 is TGTGCCTGTAACAGGGAGCGTGGCCGAGGC. Amino acid sequence: CACNRERGRG. Given in full, the CDR3 is CACNRERGRGYTF.

About this clone: The CDR3 end is not reached by the read, which stops 3 residues before it; the germline J gene fills it in. The chain joins TRBV18 to TRBJ1-1, with 7 nucleotides matching TRBD1. The CDR3 sequence is 14 residues long. Germline CDR1 and CDR2: KGHSH and LQKENI. The CDR3 sequence is CASSVPVDRDQAFF. CDR3 DNA (partial): TGTGCCAGCTCAGTACCAGTTGACAGGGACCAA.

CDR3 bases read: TGCGCCAGCAGCCAACGGACTAGCGGGAGCGCCGGGGAG. Translating it yields CASSQRTSGSAGE. The whole CDR3 sequence reads CASSQRTSGSAGELFF. The chain couples TRBV5-1 to TRBJ2-2, with 13 bases that match TRBD2. The read terminates 3 residues before the CDR3 end, so the remaining end is supplied by the germline J gene. Germline V CDR1 and CDR2: SGHRS, YFSETQ. V was clipped by 4 bases and J by 6 bases; unmatched bases: 6. The CDR3 extends over 16 amino acids.

As regards this clone: Sequencing ends 3 residues short of the CDR3 end; the germline J gene provides the rest. This sequence joins TRBV6-4 and TRBJ2-6; D is unresolved. This CDR3 has 15 amino acids. The V and J ends lost 0 bases and 0 bases respectively, with 3 bases between them. Germline loops: CDR1 MRHNA, CDR2 SNTAGT. The CDR3 spells CASSDSYSGANVLTF. The covered CDR3 bases are TGTGCCAGCAGTGACTCCTACTCTGGGGCCAACGTC.

Details on this clone: The read ends 3 residues early relative to the CDR3; the germline J gene fills the gap. V gene TRBV7-8 combines with J gene TRBJ2-1; 12 bases line up with TRBD2. CDR3 length: 16 residues. V dropped 5 bases and J dropped 2; count of bases not matched to a gene: 4. Per the germline V gene, CDR1 is SGHVS and CDR2 is FQNEAQ. The sequenced part of the CDR3 DNA is TGTGCCAGCAGCCGGACTAGCGGGGCTACCTACAATGAG. This sequence encodes CASSRTSGATYNE. The entire CDR3 protein is CASSRTSGATYNEQFF.

The CDR3 protein is CASSLPLNWQGNYEQYF. The sequenced part of the CDR3 DNA is TGTGCCAGCAGTTTACCCCTTAACTGGCAGGGGAACTACGAG. This chain links TRBV28 with TRBJ2-7; the D gene is possibly TRBD1 (6 bases). The sequence runs out 3 residues before the end of the CDR3; the remainder is reconstructed from the germline J gene. Trimming removed 2 bases from V and 3 bases from J, with 20 bases in between. The CDR3 is 17 residues long. Per the germline V gene, CDR1 is MDHEN and CDR2 is SYDVKM.

Concerning this clone: The read ends 3 residues shy of where the CDR3 ends; the end is completed using the germline J gene. J is TRBJ2-4 and V is TRBV19; the D gene is possibly TRBD1 (6 bases). V was shortened by 4 bases and J by 0 bases, with 13 bases between the two germline ends. From germline, CDR1 is LNHDA and CDR2 SQIVND (reference sequence). This CDR3 is built from 16 residues. The CDR3 loop reads CASSNVDRLAKNIQYF. The CDR3 bases that were read are TGTGCCAGTAGTAACGTCGACAGGCTAGCCAAAAACATT.

As regards this clone: The read gets to within 3 residues of the CDR3 end, and the germline J gene fills in the rest. The chain has TRBV6-4 and TRBJ2-1; 9 bases are a match to TRBD2. The CDR3 has 16 amino acids. V was clipped by 6 bases and J by 7 bases; unmatched bases: 13. The germline CDR1 and CDR2 sequences are MRHNA and SNTAGT. The part of the CDR3 DNA that was read is TGTGCCAGCAGGCTTAGCGGGAGCCGGGTCTCAAATGAG. This encodes CASRLSGSRVSNE. The CDR3 in its entirety is CASRLSGSRVSNEQFF.

Notes on this clone: The read finishes 3 residues shy of the CDR3 end, and the germline J gene is used to complete it. The rearrangement links TRBV2 to TRBJ1-1, with a possible D match to TRBD1 (5 bases). From germline, CDR1 is SNHLY and CDR2 FYNNEI. The CDR3 consists of 12 residues. CDR3 loop: CASTAGRLGAFF. The DNA read from the CDR3 is TGTGCCAGCACGGCAGGGAGGCTTGGA. Looking up the rest from reference TRBV2 and TRBJ1-1 gives the full variable domain: EPEVTQTPSHQVTQMGQEVILRCVPISNHLYFYWYRQILGQKVEFLVSFYNNEISEKSEIFDDQFSVERPDGSNFTLKIRSTKLEDSAMYFCASTAGRLGAFFGQGTRLTVV.

In regard to this clone: Read data end 3 residues before the CDR3 end; the end is taken from the germline J gene. This chain links TRBV29-1 with TRBJ2-1; 8 nucleotides match TRBD2. Germline V gives CDR1 SQVTM, CDR2 ANQGSEA. The length of the CDR3 is 15 residues. Trimming at V came to 4 bases and at J to 4 bases, leaving 9 bases not matched to a gene. CDR3 in amino acids: CSVVSGSRGYNEQFF. CDR3 bases read: TGCAGCGTTGTGAGCGGGAGTAGGGGTTACAATGAG.

As to this clone: Coverage ceases 3 residues before the CDR3 finishes, and the germline J gene fills in the end. This chain uses TRBV29-1 with TRBJ1-2; the D is unclear. The germline gives CDR1 SQVTM, CDR2 ANQGSEA. The length of the CDR3 is 12 residues. V dropped 3 bases and J dropped 3 bases, with 8 bases sitting between them. The CDR3 reads CSVEAEYYGYTF. The sequenced CDR3 bases are TGCAGCGTTGAGGCAGAGTACTATGGC.

A remark on this clone: Coverage ceases 3 residues before the CDR3 finishes, and the germline J gene fills in the end. This chain uses TRBV19 with TRBJ1-6; D ambiguous. Germline-derived CDR1 and CDR2 are LNHDA and SQIVND (reference sequence). V dropped 5 bases and J dropped 5 bases, with 10 bases sitting between them. The CDR3 sequence is 14 residues long. Incomplete CDR3 DNA: TGTGCCAGTAGTGCCGGGTCAAATAATTCACCC. It is translated as CASSAGSNNSP. The entire CDR3 is CASSAGSNNSPLHF.

Comment on this clone: Sequencing ends 3 residues short of the CDR3 end; the germline J gene provides the rest. The chain is built from TRBV30 and TRBJ1-2, with 11 bases that match TRBD1. Germline CDR1 is GTSNPN and CDR2 is SVGIG (reference sequence). CDR3 length: 16 residues. CDR3 DNA, as far as it was read: TGTGCCTGGAGTCCCTTGTCGGGACAGGGGGGGCGCGGC. Protein sequence: CAWSPLSGQGGRG. The whole CDR3 region reads CAWSPLSGQGGRGYTF.

On this clone itself: Read sequence stops 3 residues before the CDR3 end, and the germline J gene provides the missing end. This rearrangement joins TRBV5-1 to TRBJ2-2, with D tentatively TRBD1 (5 bases). The CDR3 runs 14 residues. Germline lookup yields CDR1 SGHRS and CDR2 YFSETQ. Trimming took 4 bases from V and 1 from J, leaving 8 bases between them. Partial CDR3 DNA: TGCGCCAGCAGCCAGACAGTGAACACCGGGGAG. It translates to CASSQTVNTGE. The entire CDR3 is CASSQTVNTGELFF.

About this clone: The read ends 3 residues early relative to the CDR3; the germline J gene fills the gap. The chain carries TRBV20-1 and TRBJ2-7; possible D gene TRBD1, 5 bases. Germline loops: CDR1 DFQATT, CDR2 SNEGSKA (reference sequence). Trimming took 0 bases from V and 4 from J, leaving 13 bases between them. There are 14 residues in the CDR3. The part of the CDR3 DNA that was read is TGCAGTGCTAGAGATCGCCAGGGTTTATACGAG. Translation gives CSARDRQGLYE. The full-length CDR3 reads as CSARDRQGLYEQYF.

The CDR3 bases that were read are TGTGCCAGTATGGGCGAAAGGGGGGGCTACGAG. It specifies CASMGERGGYE. The entire CDR3 protein is CASMGERGGYEQYF. The chain recombines TRBV19 with TRBJ2-7, with D perhaps TRBD2 (7 bases). With the read ending 3 residues before the CDR3 end, the germline J gene is used to fill in that end. Germline CDR1 and CDR2: LNHDA and SQIVND (reference sequence). With 7 bases removed from V and 3 bases from J, the gap between germline ends came to 16 bases. The length of the CDR3 is 14 residues.

Frequency places this clone as medium-sized. The CDR3 goes on 3 residues after the read ends, and that part is filled in from the germline J gene. The J gene is TRBJ1-1, the V gene TRBV20-1, with D maybe TRBD1 (6 bases). This CDR3 is 14 amino acids long. The germline CDR1 and CDR2 sequences are DFQATT and SNEGSKA (reference sequence). With 1 base removed from V and 5 bases from J, the gap between germline ends came to 14 bases. The CDR3 loop reads CSARGGGAKTEAFF. The sequenced part of the CDR3 DNA is TGCAGTGCTAGAGGCGGGGGGGCGAAGACTGAA.

This clone shows up as medium-sized by frequency. The read comes to an end 3 residues before the CDR3 does, leaving the germline J gene to fill in the end. This chain connects TRBV29-1 to TRBJ2-7; possibly TRBD1 for D (5 bases). The CDR3 spans 13 residues. Trimming left V 2 bases short and J 5 bases short, with 13 bases between. Germline V CDR1 and CDR2: SQVTM, ANQGSEA. This chain's CDR3 is CSVERGSSDEQYF. CDR3 DNA (partial): TGCAGCGTTGAAAGGGGAAGTAGTGACGAG.

For this clone: Relative to the germline gene, one junction end is altered; a read error may explain this. The read terminates 3 residues ahead of where the CDR3 ends, so the germline J gene completes it. The rearrangement links TRBV7-9 to TRBJ2-7; D gene ambiguous. From germline, CDR1 is SEHNR and CDR2 FQNEAQ (reference sequence). This CDR3 has 12 residues. The chain's CDR3 is CSSSKTAYEQYF. The covered CDR3 bases are TGTTCCAGCAGCAAGACTGCCTACGAG.